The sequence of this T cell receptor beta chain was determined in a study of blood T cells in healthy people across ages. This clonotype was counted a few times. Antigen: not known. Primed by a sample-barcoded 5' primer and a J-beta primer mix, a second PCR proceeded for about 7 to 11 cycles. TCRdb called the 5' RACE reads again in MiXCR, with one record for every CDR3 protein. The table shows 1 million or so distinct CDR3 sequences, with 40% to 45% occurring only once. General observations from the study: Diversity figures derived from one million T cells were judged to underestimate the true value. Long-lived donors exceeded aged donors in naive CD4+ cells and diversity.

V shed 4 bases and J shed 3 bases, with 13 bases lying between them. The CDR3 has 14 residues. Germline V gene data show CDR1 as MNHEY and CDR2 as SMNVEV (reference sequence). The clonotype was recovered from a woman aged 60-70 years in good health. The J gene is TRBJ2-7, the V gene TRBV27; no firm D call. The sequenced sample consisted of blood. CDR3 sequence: CASSSDADYYEQYF. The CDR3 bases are TGTGCCAGCAGTTCCGACGCGGATTACTACGAGCAGTACTTC.